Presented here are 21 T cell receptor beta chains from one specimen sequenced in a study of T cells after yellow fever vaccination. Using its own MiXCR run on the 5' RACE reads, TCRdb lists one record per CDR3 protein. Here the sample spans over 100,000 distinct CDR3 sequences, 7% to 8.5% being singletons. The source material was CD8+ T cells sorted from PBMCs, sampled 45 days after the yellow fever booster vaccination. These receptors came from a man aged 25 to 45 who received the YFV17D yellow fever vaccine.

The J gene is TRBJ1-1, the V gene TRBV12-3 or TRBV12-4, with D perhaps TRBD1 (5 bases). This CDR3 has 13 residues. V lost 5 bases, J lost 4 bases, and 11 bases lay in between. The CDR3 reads CASSPYGGTEAFF. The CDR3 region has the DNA TGTGCCAGCAGTCCGTACGGGGGCACTGAAGCTTTCTTT.

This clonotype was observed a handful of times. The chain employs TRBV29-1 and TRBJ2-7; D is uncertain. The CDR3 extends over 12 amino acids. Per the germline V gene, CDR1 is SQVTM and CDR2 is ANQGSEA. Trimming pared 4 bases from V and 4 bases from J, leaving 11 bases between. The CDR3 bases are TGCAGCGTTGTAGTTCCATTTTACGAGCAGTACTTC. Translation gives CSVVVPFYEQYF.

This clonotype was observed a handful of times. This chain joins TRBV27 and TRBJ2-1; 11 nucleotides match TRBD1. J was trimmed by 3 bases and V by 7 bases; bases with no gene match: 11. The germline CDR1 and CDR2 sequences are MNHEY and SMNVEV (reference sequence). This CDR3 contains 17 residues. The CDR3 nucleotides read TGTGCCAGCACGGACTTAGGGACAGGGGGGTACTACAATGAGCAGTTCTTC. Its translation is CASTDLGTGGYYNEQFF.

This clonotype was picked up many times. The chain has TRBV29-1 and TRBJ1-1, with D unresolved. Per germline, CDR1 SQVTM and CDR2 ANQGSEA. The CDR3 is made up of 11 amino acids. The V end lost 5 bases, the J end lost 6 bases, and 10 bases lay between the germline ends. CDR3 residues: CSVRQASEAFF. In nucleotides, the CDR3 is TGCAGCGTTAGGCAGGCGTCTGAAGCTTTCTTT.

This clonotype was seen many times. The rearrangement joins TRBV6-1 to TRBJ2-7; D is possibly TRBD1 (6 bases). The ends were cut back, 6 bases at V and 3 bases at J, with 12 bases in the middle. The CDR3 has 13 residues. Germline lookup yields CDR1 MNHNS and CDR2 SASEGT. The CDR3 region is CASSRQADYEQYF. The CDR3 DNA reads TGTGCCAGCAGCCGACAGGCAGACTACGAGCAGTACTTC.

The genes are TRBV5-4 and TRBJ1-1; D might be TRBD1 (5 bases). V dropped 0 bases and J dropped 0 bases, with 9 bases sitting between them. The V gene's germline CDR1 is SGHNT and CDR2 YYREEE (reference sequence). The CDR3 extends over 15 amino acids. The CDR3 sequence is CASSLEPGVNTEAFF. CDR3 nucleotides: TGTGCCAGCAGCTTGGAACCGGGGGTGAACACTGAAGCTTTCTTT.

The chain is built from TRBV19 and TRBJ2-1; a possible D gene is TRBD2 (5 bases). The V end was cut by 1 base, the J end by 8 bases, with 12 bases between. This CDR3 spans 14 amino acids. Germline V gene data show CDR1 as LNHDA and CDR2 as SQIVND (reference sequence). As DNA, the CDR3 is TGTGCCAGTAGTATAGTCGAGGGAGTATATGAGCAGTTCTTC. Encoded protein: CASSIVEGVYEQFF.

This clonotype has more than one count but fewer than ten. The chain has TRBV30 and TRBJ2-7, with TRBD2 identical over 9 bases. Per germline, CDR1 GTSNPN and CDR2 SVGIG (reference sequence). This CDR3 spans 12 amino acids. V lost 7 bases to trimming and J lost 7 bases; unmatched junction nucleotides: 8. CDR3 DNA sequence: TGTGCCTCCGGTAGCGGGAGCGGTGAGCAGTACTTC. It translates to CASGSGSGEQYF.

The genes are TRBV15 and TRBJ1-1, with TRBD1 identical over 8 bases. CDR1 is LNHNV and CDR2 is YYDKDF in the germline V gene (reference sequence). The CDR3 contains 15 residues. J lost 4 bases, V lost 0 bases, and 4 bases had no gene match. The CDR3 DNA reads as TGTGCCACCAGCAGAGATTTAGGACAGGGCACTGAAGCTTTCTTT. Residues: CATSRDLGQGTEAFF.

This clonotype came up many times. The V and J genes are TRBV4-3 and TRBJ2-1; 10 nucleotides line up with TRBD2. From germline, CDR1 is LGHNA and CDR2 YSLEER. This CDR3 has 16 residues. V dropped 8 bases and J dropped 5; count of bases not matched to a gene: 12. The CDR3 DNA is TGCGCCAGCGCGAAGCTTCTAGCGGGGGTAAACAATGAGCAGTTCTTC. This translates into CASAKLLAGVNNEQFF.

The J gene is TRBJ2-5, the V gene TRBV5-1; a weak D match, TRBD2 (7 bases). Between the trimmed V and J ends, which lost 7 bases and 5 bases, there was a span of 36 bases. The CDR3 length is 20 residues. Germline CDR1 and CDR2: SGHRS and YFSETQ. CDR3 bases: TGCGCCAGCGGCTCCCAAGGGGGGAGGGGCCCCCCTGGCCCATTGGAGACCCAGTACTTC. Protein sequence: CASGSQGGRGPPGPLETQYF. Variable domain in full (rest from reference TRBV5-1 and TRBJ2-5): KAGVTQTPRYLIKTRGQQVTLSCSPISGHRSVSWYQQTPGQGLQFLFEYFSETQRNKGNFPGRFSGRQFSNSRSEMNVSTLELGDSALYLCASGSQGGRGPPGPLETQYFGPGTRLLVL.

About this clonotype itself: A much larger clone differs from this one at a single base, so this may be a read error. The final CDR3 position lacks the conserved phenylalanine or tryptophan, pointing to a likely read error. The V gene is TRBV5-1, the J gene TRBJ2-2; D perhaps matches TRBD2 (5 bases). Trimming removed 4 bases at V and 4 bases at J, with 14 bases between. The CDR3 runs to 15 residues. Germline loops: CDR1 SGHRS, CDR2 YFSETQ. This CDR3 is CASSPSWETTGELFL. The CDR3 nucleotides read TGCGCCAGCAGCCCGTCGTGGGAGACCACCGGGGAGCTGTTTCTT.

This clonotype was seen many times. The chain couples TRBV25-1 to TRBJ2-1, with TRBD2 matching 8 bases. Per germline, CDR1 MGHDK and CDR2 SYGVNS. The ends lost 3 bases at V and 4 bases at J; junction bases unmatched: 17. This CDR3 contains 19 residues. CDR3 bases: TGTGCCAGCAGTGATTCGGGACATCTCACGACTAGCGAGTACAATGAGCAGTTCTTC. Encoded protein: CASSDSGHLTTSEYNEQFF.

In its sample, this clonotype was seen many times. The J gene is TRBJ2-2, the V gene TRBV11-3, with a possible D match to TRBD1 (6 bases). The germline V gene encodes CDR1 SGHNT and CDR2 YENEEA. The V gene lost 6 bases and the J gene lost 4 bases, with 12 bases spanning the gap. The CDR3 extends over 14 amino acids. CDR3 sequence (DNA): TGTGCCAGCAGACAGGGTTCGGGCACCGGGGAGCTGTTTTTT. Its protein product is CASRQGSGTGELFF.

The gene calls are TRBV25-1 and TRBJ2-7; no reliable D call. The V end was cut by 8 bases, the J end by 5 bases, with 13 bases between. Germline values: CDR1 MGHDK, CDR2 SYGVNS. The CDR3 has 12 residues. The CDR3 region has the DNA TGTGCCAGCTCTCAAGGTTCCGACGAGCAGTACTTC. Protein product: CASSQGSDEQYF.

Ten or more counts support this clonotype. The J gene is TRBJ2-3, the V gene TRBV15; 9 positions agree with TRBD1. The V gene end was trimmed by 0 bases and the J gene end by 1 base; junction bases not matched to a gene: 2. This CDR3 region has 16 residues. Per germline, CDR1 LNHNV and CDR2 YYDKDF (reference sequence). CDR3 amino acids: CATSRDWTGGTDTQYF. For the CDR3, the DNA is TGTGCCACCAGCAGAGACTGGACAGGGGGCACAGATACGCAGTATTTT.

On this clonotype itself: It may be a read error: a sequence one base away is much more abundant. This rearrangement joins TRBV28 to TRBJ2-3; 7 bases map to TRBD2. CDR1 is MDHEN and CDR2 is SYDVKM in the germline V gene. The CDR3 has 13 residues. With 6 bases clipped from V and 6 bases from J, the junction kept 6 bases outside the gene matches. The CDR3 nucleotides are TGTGCCAGCAGAGGGAGGGAGAAGGATACGCAGTATTTT. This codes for CASRGREKDTQYF.

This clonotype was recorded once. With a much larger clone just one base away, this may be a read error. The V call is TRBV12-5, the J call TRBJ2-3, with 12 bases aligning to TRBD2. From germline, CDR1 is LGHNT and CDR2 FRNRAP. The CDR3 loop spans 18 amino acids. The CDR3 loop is CTSDRSLAGGPYVDTQYF. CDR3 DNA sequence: TGTACTAGTGACAGGTCCCTAGCGGGAGGGCCTTATGTAGATACGCAGTATTTT.

For the CDR3, the DNA is TGTGCCACCAGTGAATCTAACCGGGACGGCTACCAAGAGACCCAGTACTTC. Protein: CATSESNRDGYQETQYF. The J gene is TRBJ2-5, the V gene TRBV24-1; tentatively, D is TRBD1 or TRBD2 (5 bases each). From germline, CDR1 is KGHDR and CDR2 SFDVKD. The V end was cut by 4 bases, the J end by 0 bases, with 17 bases between. The CDR3 runs 17 residues.

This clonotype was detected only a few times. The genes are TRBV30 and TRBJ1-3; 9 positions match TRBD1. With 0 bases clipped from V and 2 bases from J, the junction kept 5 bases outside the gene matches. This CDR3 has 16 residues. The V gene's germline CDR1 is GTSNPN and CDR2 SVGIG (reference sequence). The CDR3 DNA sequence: TGTGCCTGGAGTGTAACCCACAGGGGGCCTGGAAACACCATATATTTT. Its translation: CAWSVTHRGPGNTIYF.

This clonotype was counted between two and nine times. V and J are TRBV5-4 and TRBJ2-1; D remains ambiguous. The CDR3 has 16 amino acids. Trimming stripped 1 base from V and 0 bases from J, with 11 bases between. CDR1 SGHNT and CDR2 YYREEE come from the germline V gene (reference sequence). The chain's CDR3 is CASSLFSSVSYNEQFF. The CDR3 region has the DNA TGTGCCAGCAGCTTGTTTTCTAGTGTCTCCTACAATGAGCAGTTCTTC.